The 9 T cell receptor beta chains below were found in one sample sequenced in a study of CD8+CD57+ T cells in acquired aplastic anemia. Genomic DNA acted as the template from which TCR beta VDJ combination and CDR3 sequence profiling were carried out. From the reads, TCRdb called clonotypes with MiXCR, one entry per CDR3 protein. Of about 190,000 distinct CDR3 sequences listed, roughly half were seen once; the top ten hold 16%. The sequencing input was sorted CD4+, CD8+, or CD8+CD57+ T cells (not recorded which) from PBMCs. These receptors originate from a human donor in good health, serving as a control.

The chain carries TRBV7-6 and TRBJ2-7; D gene ambiguous. Germline V lookup: CDR1 SGHVS, CDR2 FNYEAQ. Trimming removed 1 base at V and 5 bases at J, with 6 bases between. The CDR3 runs to 12 residues. For the CDR3, the DNA is TGTGCCAGCAGCTTAGGCCGCGACGAGCAGTACTTC. It specifies CASSLGRDEQYF.

The genes are TRBV7-9 and TRBJ2-7; TRBD2 is a possible D gene (6 bases). The germline CDR1 and CDR2 sequences are SEHNR and FQNEAQ (reference sequence). The V gene lost 1 base and the J gene lost 2 bases, with 15 bases spanning the gap. This CDR3 contains 16 residues. The CDR3 nucleotides read TGTGCCAGCAGCTTAGGAGTAAGCGGGCGAACCTACGAGCAGTACGTC. Translation gives CASSLGVSGRTYEQYV.

The CDR3 DNA reads TGCGCCAGCAGTGGGGCGAGCTCTGGGGCCAACGTCCTGACTTTC. It is translated as CASSGASSGANVLTF. The V and J genes are TRBV10-2 and TRBJ2-6; the D is unclear. Germline CDR1 WSHSY, CDR2 SAAADI. The CDR3 is 15 amino acids. V was trimmed by 4 bases and J by 0 bases, leaving 7 bases between them.

This clonotype was detected a few times. Given a much more abundant clone one base away, this may be a read error. The chain has TRBV7-9 and TRBJ2-2; TRBD1 aligns across 10 bases. Germline CDR1 SEHNR, CDR2 FQNEAQ (reference sequence). The length of the CDR3 is 13 residues. With 5 bases clipped from V and 6 bases from J, the junction kept 0 bases outside the gene matches. The CDR3 DNA is TGTGCCAGCAGCGGGACAGGGGCCGGGGAGCTGTTTTTT. Translated: CASSGTGAGELFF. Full variable domain (rest looked up from reference TRBV7-9 and TRBJ2-2): DTGVSQNPRHKITKRGQNVTFRCDPISEHNRLYWYRQTLGQGPEFLTYFQNEAQLEKSRLLSDRFSAERPKGSFSTLEIQRTEQGDSAMYLCASSGTGAGELFFGEGSRLTVL.

This clonotype was detected many times. The chain recombines TRBV20-1 with TRBJ2-1; the match to TRBD2 covers 8 bases. The CDR3 is made up of 14 amino acids. V was pared by 3 bases and J by 4 bases, with 5 bases of the junction left unmatched. The germline gives CDR1 DFQATT, CDR2 SNEGSKA (reference sequence). CDR3 in amino acids: CSASLTGGYNEQFF. For the CDR3, the DNA is TGCAGTGCTAGCCTAACGGGGGGGTACAATGAGCAGTTCTTC.

CDR3 DNA: TGTGCCAGCGGTCCCCAGGGGGACACTGAAGCTTTCTTT. This encodes CASGPQGDTEAFF. The genes are TRBV7-9 and TRBJ1-1; the match to TRBD1 covers 7 bases. V shed 8 bases and J 3 bases; nucleotides not matched to a gene: 6. Germline-derived CDR1 and CDR2 are SEHNR and FQNEAQ (reference sequence). The CDR3 covers 13 residues.

J is TRBJ2-7 and V is TRBV29-1, with 9 bases identical to TRBD2. The germline gives CDR1 SQVTM, CDR2 ANQGSEA. The J segment lost 2 bases and the V segment lost 3 bases, leaving 8 bases of the junction unmatched. The CDR3 contains 15 residues. The CDR3, as DNA: TGCAGCGTTGAGGGAGTGGCGGGAGGGACCTACGAGCAGTACTTC. It specifies CSVEGVAGGTYEQYF.

The rearrangement links TRBV6-2 or TRBV6-3 to TRBJ1-2, with 12 bases that match TRBD1. Germline V gene data show CDR1 as MNHEY and CDR2 as SVGEGT. The CDR3 has 15 residues. With 6 bases clipped from V and 7 bases from J, the junction kept 9 bases outside the gene matches. In DNA, the CDR3 is TGTGCCAGCAGCCTGGACAGGGGACAGGGGGCTGGCTACACCTTC. Protein product: CASSLDRGQGAGYTF.

There are many counts of this clonotype. The V and J genes are TRBV6-6 and TRBJ2-1; D may match TRBD1 or TRBD2 (5 bases each). Trimming stripped 0 bases from V and 5 bases from J, with 11 bases between. The CDR3 extends over 15 amino acids. Looked up from germline, CDR1 is MNHNY and CDR2 is SVGAGI (reference sequence). The DNA for the CDR3 is TGTGCCAGCAGTTACTCGTCCCAGGGACACAATGAGCAGTTCTTC. Translating it yields CASSYSSQGHNEQFF.